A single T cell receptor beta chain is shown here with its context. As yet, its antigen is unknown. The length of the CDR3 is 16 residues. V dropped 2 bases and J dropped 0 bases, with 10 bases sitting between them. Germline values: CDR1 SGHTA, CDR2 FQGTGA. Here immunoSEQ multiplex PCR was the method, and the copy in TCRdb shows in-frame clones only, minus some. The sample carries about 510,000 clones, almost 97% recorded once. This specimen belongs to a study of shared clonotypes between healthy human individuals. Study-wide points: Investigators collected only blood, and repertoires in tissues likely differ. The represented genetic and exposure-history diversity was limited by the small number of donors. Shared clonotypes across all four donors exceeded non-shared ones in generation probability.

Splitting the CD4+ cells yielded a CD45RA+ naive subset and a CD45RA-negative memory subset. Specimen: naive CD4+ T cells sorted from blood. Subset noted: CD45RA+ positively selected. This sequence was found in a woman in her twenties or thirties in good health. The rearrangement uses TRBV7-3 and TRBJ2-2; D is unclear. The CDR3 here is CASSLYPSSNTGELFF. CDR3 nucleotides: TGTGCCAGCAGCTTATATCCTAGTTCGAACACCGGGGAGCTGTTTTTT.